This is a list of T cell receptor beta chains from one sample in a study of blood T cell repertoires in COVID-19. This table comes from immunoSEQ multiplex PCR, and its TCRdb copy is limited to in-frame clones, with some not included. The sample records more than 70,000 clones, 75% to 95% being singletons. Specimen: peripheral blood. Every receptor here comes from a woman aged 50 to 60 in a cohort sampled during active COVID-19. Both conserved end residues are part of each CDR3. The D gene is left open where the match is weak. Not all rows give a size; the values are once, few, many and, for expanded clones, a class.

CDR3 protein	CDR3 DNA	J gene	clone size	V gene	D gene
CASSFTGLASYEQYF	TGTGCCAGCAGCTTTACCGGGCTAGCGTCCTACGAGCAGTACTTC	TRBJ2-7	.	TRBV11-3	.
CATSRDRTGARQQFF	TGTGCCACCAGCAGAGATAGGACAGGTGCCCGCCAGCAGTTCTTC	TRBJ2-1	.	TRBV15	TRBD1
CASSYYYTNQPQHF	TGTGCCAGCAGCTATTATTACACGAATCAGCCCCAGCATTTT	TRBJ1-5	.	TRBV5-6	.
CASSPSGLGQPQHF	TGTGCCAGCTCACCATCAGGGTTGGGTCAGCCCCAGCATTTT	TRBJ1-5	few	TRBV18	.
CASSYGQIGEQYF	TGTGCCAGCAGTTACGGACAGATTGGCGAGCAGTACTTC	TRBJ2-7	.	TRBV6-6	.
CASSRGTGMANVLTF	TGTGCCAGTAGTAGAGGGACAGGGATGGCCAACGTCCTGACTTTC	TRBJ2-6	.	TRBV19	TRBD1
CAIRGDRGIEQYF	TGTGCCATCAGGGGGGACAGGGGAATCGAGCAGTACTTC	TRBJ2-7	.	TRBV10-3	TRBD1
CASGLAGGSYNEQFF	TGCGCCAGCGGCCTAGCGGGAGGGTCCTACAATGAGCAGTTCTTC	TRBJ2-1	.	TRBV5-1	TRBD2
CASSVGGQSYGYTF	TGTGCCAGCAGCGTAGGCGGACAGTCCTATGGCTACACCTTC	TRBJ1-2	.	TRBV9	.
CASSREPQRGEQYF	TGTGCCAGCAGCCGAGAACCCCAGCGGGGGGAGCAGTACTTC	TRBJ2-7	.	TRBV4-2	TRBD2
CASSLWWANSPLHF	TGTGCCAGCAGTTTATGGTGGGCGAATTCACCCCTCCACTTT	TRBJ1-6	.	TRBV27	.
CASSDGTAITPFF	TGTGCCAGCAGTGACGGGACAGCAATTACACCTTTCTTT	TRBJ1-1	few	TRBV2	TRBD1
CAWSHTQGANVLTF	TGTGCCTGGTCACACACCCAGGGGGCCAACGTCCTGACTTTC	TRBJ2-6	.	TRBV30	.
CASSLAGLAGGSYEQYF	TGTGCCAGCAGTCTAGCGGGACTAGCGGGGGGCTCCTACGAGCAGTACTTC	TRBJ2-7	.	TRBV3-1/TRBV3-2	TRBD2
CASRAPRPGTSGRPRNEQFF	TGTGCCAGCAGGGCACCCCGTCCCGGGACTAGCGGGAGGCCAAGGAATGAGCAGTTCTTC	TRBJ2-1	.	TRBV28	TRBD2
CASREDGANVLTF	TGTGCCAGCCGAGAGGATGGGGCCAACGTCCTGACTTTC	TRBJ2-6	.	TRBV12-3/TRBV12-4	.
CASRGSYGPSNQPQHF	TGTGCCAGCAGGGGCTCATATGGGCCCAGCAATCAGCCCCAGCATTTT	TRBJ1-5	.	TRBV27	.
CASSLAGTSGETQYF	TGCGCCAGCAGCTTGGCCGGGACTTCAGGGGAGACCCAGTACTTC	TRBJ2-5	.	TRBV5-1	.
CASSPDRINEKLFF	TGTGCCAGCTCTCCAGACAGGATTAATGAAAAACTGTTTTTT	TRBJ1-4	.	TRBV18	.
CASSLSTVRAGTDTQYF	TGTGCCAGTAGTCTATCCACGGTCAGGGCGGGAACAGATACGCAGTATTTT	TRBJ2-3	.	TRBV19	.
CASRDYSYEQYF	TGTGCCAGCCGAGACTACTCCTACGAGCAGTACTTC	TRBJ2-7	.	TRBV6-6	.
CAITDGTGHSGNTIYF	TGTGCCATCACCGACGGGACAGGGCACTCTGGAAACACCATATATTTT	TRBJ1-3	.	TRBV10-3	TRBD1